The 3 T cell receptor beta chains listed next were all sequenced from one sample in a study of T cell changes during pregnancy in multiple sclerosis. TCRdb's copy holds only in-frame clones and misses some; the assay was immunoSEQ multiplex PCR. This table holds over 35,000 clones, nearly 90% found once. The sequencing here drew on CD4+ T cells from peripheral blood mononuclear cells, taken after pregnancy. Every receptor here comes from a female donor with multiple sclerosis, enrolled in a pregnancy study.

The rearrangement links TRBV30 to TRBJ2-1; possible D gene TRBD1, 6 bases. V dropped 0 bases and J dropped 4 bases, with 10 bases sitting between them. CDR1 is GTSNPN and CDR2 is SVGIG in the germline V gene (reference sequence). The CDR3 is 14 amino acids. The CDR3 sequence is CAWSVRDIYNEQFF. CDR3 bases: TGTGCCTGGAGTGTAAGGGACATATACAATGAGCAGTTCTTC.

V gene TRBV7-2 combines with J gene TRBJ2-2, with D perhaps TRBD1 (6 bases). Germline CDR1 is SGHTA and CDR2 is FQGNSA. The CDR3 runs to 15 residues. Trimming cost V 5 bases and J 4 bases, with 14 bases left between them. The CDR3 DNA reads TGTGCCAGCAGCCCCGACAGGACCAGCACCGGGGAGCTGTTTTTT. Its protein product is CASSPDRTSTGELFF.

The CDR3 DNA sequence: TGTGCCAGCAGCCCACTCCAGGGGGTGGATTCACCCCTCCACTTT. Amino acids: CASSPLQGVDSPLHF. This rearrangement joins TRBV7-8 to TRBJ1-6; 7 nucleotides align to TRBD1. Germline-derived CDR1 and CDR2 are SGHVS and FQNEAQ. V shed 5 bases, J shed 8 bases, and the junction held 9 bases outside the gene matches. The CDR3 sequence is 15 residues long. Based on the CDR3 plus reference TRBV7-8 and TRBJ1-6, the full variable domain is GAGVSQSPRYKVAKRGQDVALRCDPISGHVSLFWYQQALGQGPEFLTYFQNEAQLDKSGLPSDRFFAERPEGSVSTLKIQRTQQEDSAVYLCASSPLQGVDSPLHFGNGTRLTVT.